Below, 3 T cell receptor beta chains from the same sample are listed, as sequenced in a study of cytomegalovirus exposure and HLA in healthy donors. Researchers ran the PCR with 60 Vbeta and 13 Jbeta primers. Sequenced by immunoSEQ multiplex PCR; TCRdb stores in-frame clones only, minus some. Of 110,000 to 150,000 clones in the sample, around 9.7% were seen once. The sequenced material came from PBMCs. These receptors were taken from a man between 50 and 59 years old in good health and CMV-seronegative.

This clone turned up a few times. The chain combines TRBV5-8 with TRBJ2-1; 11 bases are a match to TRBD2. Losses at the gene ends were 4 bases for V and 7 bases for J; bases not matched to a gene: 4. The germline V gene encodes CDR1 SGHTS and CDR2 YDEGEE. The CDR3 is 14 residues long. CDR3: CASSTSGSANEQFF. DNA of the CDR3: TGTGCCAGCAGCACTAGCGGGAGCGCAAATGAGCAGTTCTTC.

The gene calls are TRBV14 and TRBJ1-1; D is unresolved. The V end lost 0 bases, the J end lost 5 bases, and 16 bases lay between the germline ends. Germline loops: CDR1 SGHDN, CDR2 FVKESK. The CDR3 consists of 16 residues. CDR3 residues: CASSQEYALPGTEAFF. The CDR3 DNA reads TGTGCCAGCAGCCAAGAATATGCCCTTCCGGGGACTGAAGCTTTCTTT.

This clone appeared a few times. This chain uses TRBV2 with TRBJ2-3; D may be TRBD2 (5 bases). The germline V gene has CDR1 SNHLY and CDR2 FYNNEI. Trimming left V 4 bases short and J 0 bases short, with 11 bases between. CDR3 size: 15 residues. CDR3 loop: CASSAEEVSTDTQYF. DNA of the CDR3: TGTGCCAGCAGTGCCGAGGAGGTGAGCACAGATACGCAGTATTTT.